This record covers a single T cell receptor (beta chain). The antigen is unknown. This record belongs to a study of T cell responses to AZD1222 COVID-19 vaccine. Overall study: Second-dose schedules of about 4 or about 12 weeks were combined. Findings and limits, study-wide: The study identified only six AZD1222 recipients as seropositive at baseline. The CD4 TCRs associated with vaccination extended across spike and predominated at 160-218 and 743-854. Two AZD1222 doses significantly raised spike-specific TCR breadth and depth over controls.

The CDR3 spans 16 residues. Trimming took 3 bases from V and 0 from J, leaving 11 bases between them. The germline V gene has CDR1 KGHSH and CDR2 LQKENI. Assay used: immunoSEQ multiplex PCR; TCRdb lists only in-frame clones, some missing. This table holds fewer than 200,000 clones, around 94% found once. The specimen comprised peripheral blood, sampled on day 0 of AZD1222 vaccination. This receptor was taken from an adult in good health. The chain joins TRBV18 to TRBJ1-4; no clear D gene. CDR3 amino acids: CASSPSHIPTNEKLFF. The CDR3 DNA follows: TGTGCCAGCTCACCGAGTCACATCCCAACTAATGAAAAACTGTTTTTT.